The 6 T cell receptor beta chains in this list originate from one sample, sequenced in a study of CD8 T cells in ankylosing spondylitis. TCRdb used MiXCR to reprocess the 5' RACE reads, holding one entry per CDR3 protein. The sample includes some 300,000 distinct CDR3 sequences, roughly 20% of them seen just once. The sequenced sample consisted of blood, either unsorted or a sorted T cell fraction (not recorded which). Receptors were obtained from a female donor with ankylosing spondylitis or in good health (not recorded which).

The sample holds a few counts of this clonotype. V is TRBV11-2 and J is TRBJ1-1, with D hard to call. Germline-derived CDR1 and CDR2 are SGHAT and FQNNGV. The CDR3 extends over 14 amino acids. The V end was cut by 2 bases, the J end by 2 bases, with 9 bases between. The CDR3 DNA follows: TGTGCCAGCAGCTTAATTGGCAGTAACACTGAAGCTTTCTTT. Its translation: CASSLIGSNTEAFF.

There are many counts of this clonotype. The V call is TRBV29-1, the J call TRBJ2-1; 9 nucleotides align to TRBD1. The CDR3 consists of 15 residues. Trimming removed 6 bases from V and 5 bases from J; junction bases left unmatched: 11. CDR1 SQVTM and CDR2 ANQGSEA come from the germline V gene. The CDR3 DNA reads as TGCAGCGTCGAGACCGGGACAGGGTCTGACAATGAGCAGTTCTTC. This sequence encodes CSVETGTGSDNEQFF.

The gene calls are TRBV14 and TRBJ2-1; 9 bases are a match to TRBD2. Germline V CDR1 and CDR2: SGHDN, FVKESK. J lost 12 bases, V lost 4 bases, and 13 bases had no gene match. The length of the CDR3 is 15 residues. CDR3 DNA sequence: TGTGCCAGCAGCCGTAGCGGGAGCCCCGGAGGAATGCAGTTCTTC. Translating it yields CASSRSGSPGGMQFF.

This clonotype turned up a few times. The J gene is TRBJ1-1, the V gene TRBV29-1, with D hard to call. The CDR3 is 12 residues long. Deletions cut 3 bases from V and 2 bases from J, with 7 bases between. The germline V gene has CDR1 SQVTM and CDR2 ANQGSEA. The CDR3 nucleotides are TGCAGCGTTGAGGGAGACAACACTGAAGCTTTCTTT. It yields the protein CSVEGDNTEAFF.

The rearrangement joins TRBV6-5 to TRBJ2-2, with 7 bases matching TRBD1. Losses at the gene ends were 6 bases for V and 3 bases for J; bases not matched to a gene: 7. CDR1 and CDR2 from the germline V gene are MNHEY and SVGAGI. CDR3 length equals 15 residues. CDR3 sequence reads: CASRDGQAYTGELFF. The CDR3 DNA reads as TGTGCCAGCAGGGATGGACAGGCGTACACCGGGGAGCTGTTTTTT.

The chain couples TRBV4-3 to TRBJ2-1; D is undetermined. CDR1 LGHNA and CDR2 YSLEER come from the germline V gene. With 4 bases removed from V and 5 bases from J, the gap between germline ends came to 12 bases. The CDR3 has 14 residues. This chain's CDR3 is CASSPRPDNNEQFF. CDR3 nucleotides: TGCGCCAGCAGCCCCCGGCCGGATAACAATGAGCAGTTCTTC.